These 18 T cell receptor beta chains originate from one sample sequenced in a study of OX40 agonist ivuxolimab in advanced cancers. Clones were read by immunoSEQ multiplex PCR, and TCRdb kept only the in-frame ones, dropping some. The sample has some 66,000 clones, roughly four fifths seen once. The material was CD4+ or CD8+ T cells sorted from blood, obtained in a trial of the OX40 agonist ivuxolimab. The source of these receptors is an adult with an advanced solid tumor such as melanoma, head and neck, liver or kidney cancer.

This clone was seen once. In nucleotides, the CDR3 is TGTGCCACCACGGTGGAGGGAGTGACTGAGCAGTTCTTC. This encodes CATTVEGVTEQFF. The rearrangement links TRBV2 to TRBJ2-1; D possibly corresponds to TRBD2 (6 bases). CDR3 length: 13 amino acids. CDR1 and CDR2 from the germline V gene are SNHLY and FYNNEI. Trimming stripped 10 bases from V and 9 bases from J, with 19 bases between.

The rearrangement links TRBV12-1 to TRBJ2-7; TRBD2, the table's D call, lacks a check against the DNA. TRBV12-1 represents a pseudogene. This CDR3 spans 17 amino acids. In nucleotides, the CDR3 is TGTGCCAGCAGCTTTGCCGGGGGACTAGCGGGAAACTACGAGCAGTACTTC. Translating it yields CASSFAGGLAGNYEQYF.

CDR3 protein: CASSLTGADNYEQYF. The CDR3 coding sequence is TGTGCCAGCAGCTTGACGGGGGCCGACAACTACGAGCAGTACTTC. The V and J genes are TRBV7-9 and TRBJ2-7, with D possibly called TRBD1 or TRBD2 (6 bases each). The V and J ends lost 3 bases and 3 bases respectively, with 15 bases between them. CDR3 length: 15 amino acids. The germline CDR1 and CDR2 sequences are SEHNR and FQNEAQ (reference sequence).

The chain combines TRBV2 with TRBJ1-5; TRBD1 aligns across 7 bases. Trimming cost V 5 bases and J 7 bases; bases outside gene matches: 14. The germline V gene has CDR1 SNHLY and CDR2 FYNNEI. The CDR3 extends over 16 amino acids. CDR3 DNA sequence: TGTGCCAGCAGTTCTATACCCCAGGGGGGGAGGCAGCCCCAGCATTTT. Encoded protein: CASSSIPQGGRQPQHF.

This clone was seen a single time. The chain combines TRBV6-5 with TRBJ2-7; the D is unclear. Between the trimmed V and J ends, which lost 6 bases and 0 bases, there was a span of 12 bases. CDR1 MNHEY and CDR2 SVGAGI come from the germline V gene. CDR3 length: 14 residues. The DNA of the CDR3 is TGTGCCAGCAGGCTACATGCTAGCTCCTACGAGCAGTACTTC. Translation gives CASRLHASSYEQYF.

This clone was seen a few times. The chain joins TRBV4-3 to TRBJ1-2; a possible D gene is TRBD1 (5 bases). Trimming removed 0 bases at V and 8 bases at J, with 19 bases between. Germline-derived CDR1 and CDR2 are LGHNA and YSLEER. The CDR3 contains 16 residues. CDR3 in DNA: TGCGCCAGCAGCCAAGAGTTCCCAACCAGGGATGGCGGCTACACCTTC. This encodes CASSQEFPTRDGGYTF.

The V call is TRBV7-2, the J call TRBJ1-5; TRBD1 matches at 7 bases. This CDR3 spans 18 amino acids. Trimming removed 1 base from V and 0 bases from J; junction bases left unmatched: 9. In germline, CDR1 is SGHTA, CDR2 FQGNSA. The CDR3 loop reads CASSLGGQDQYSNQPQHF. As DNA, the CDR3 is TGTGCCAGCAGCTTAGGCGGACAGGACCAATATAGCAATCAGCCCCAGCATTTT.

The rearrangement joins TRBV6-6 to TRBJ2-3; D ambiguous. The germline CDR1 and CDR2 sequences are MNHNY and SVGAGI (reference sequence). This CDR3 is 15 amino acids long. V lost 6 bases and J lost 1, with 14 bases in between. The CDR3 DNA reads TGTGCCAGCAGAGCAAGGGCTCTGGGCACAGATACGCAGTATTTT. Its protein is CASRARALGTDTQYF.

The chain is built from TRBV7-7 and TRBJ2-1; TRBD2 agrees at 8 bases. This CDR3 region has 13 residues. With 5 bases clipped from V and 7 bases from J, the junction kept 4 bases outside the gene matches. Per the germline V gene, CDR1 is SSHAT and CDR2 is FNYEAQ (reference sequence). The CDR3 reads CASSPPGGNEQFF. CDR3 coding DNA: TGTGCCAGCAGCCCACCGGGGGGGAATGAGCAGTTCTTC.

V gene TRBV7-9 combines with J gene TRBJ2-6, with no clear D. Looked up from germline, CDR1 is SEHNR and CDR2 is FQNEAQ (reference sequence). Deletions cut 3 bases from V and 4 bases from J, with 7 bases between. CDR3 length: 14 amino acids. The CDR3 here is CASSFRGGANVLTF. CDR3 bases: TGTGCCAGCAGCTTTCGAGGAGGGGCCAACGTCCTGACTTTC.

This clone occurred once. The same CDR3 is also encoded by other DNA sequences in this sample. The rearrangement uses TRBV18 and TRBJ1-3, with no clear D. Deletions cut 3 bases from V and 1 base from J, with 7 bases between. This CDR3 region has 14 residues. CDR1 is KGHSH, CDR2 LQKENI, per germline. Written as DNA, the CDR3 is TGTGCCAGCTCACCTCCAGGTTCTGGAAACACCATATATTTT. The encoded protein is CASSPPGSGNTIYF.

This clone has a handful of counts. DNA of the CDR3: TGTGCCATCCGTCAAGACGACAGGGCGGGAAACACCATATATTTT. This sequence encodes CAIRQDDRAGNTIYF. V usage is TRBV10-3 and J usage is TRBJ1-3, with 7 positions matching TRBD1. This CDR3 has 15 residues. Losses at the gene ends were 8 bases for V and 4 bases for J; bases not matched to a gene: 11. Germline CDR1 reads ENHRY; CDR2 reads SYGVKD.

This clone was detected a few times. V gene TRBV5-6 combines with J gene TRBJ2-1; 10 bases are shared with TRBD1. The J segment lost 6 bases and the V segment lost 4 bases, leaving 7 bases of the junction unmatched. Germline-derived CDR1 and CDR2 are SGHDT and YYEEEE. This CDR3 comprises 15 residues. CDR3 sequence (DNA): TGTGCCAGCAGCCCGGACAGGGGGAGGGCCAATGAGCAGTTCTTC. Encoded protein: CASSPDRGRANEQFF.

This clone occurred once. This CDR3 reads CSAMTTGELFF. DNA for the CDR3: TGCAGTGCTATGACCACCGGGGAGCTGTTTTTT. This chain links TRBV20-1 with TRBJ2-2; D not certain. This CDR3 is built from 11 residues. The V and J ends lost 4 bases and 4 bases respectively, with 4 bases between them. Germline-derived CDR1 and CDR2 are DFQATT and SNEGSKA (reference sequence).

This chain uses TRBV15 with TRBJ2-2, with 9 bases that match TRBD1. The CDR3 spans 15 residues. V lost 1 base, J lost 4 bases, and 1 base stayed unmatched. The germline V gene has CDR1 LNHNV and CDR2 YYDKDF (reference sequence). CDR3 in amino acids: CATSRGTGVTGELFF. The DNA of the CDR3 is TGTGCCACCAGCAGAGGGACAGGGGTCACCGGGGAGCTGTTTTTT.

The genes are TRBV7-9 and TRBJ2-5; 7 bases fit TRBD1. Germline CDR1 SEHNR, CDR2 FQNEAQ (reference sequence). This CDR3 contains 16 residues. J lost 2 bases, V lost 5 bases, and 11 bases had no gene match. The chain's CDR3 is CASSGGKTGFQETQYF. The DNA for the CDR3 is TGTGCCAGCAGCGGGGGTAAGACAGGGTTTCAAGAGACCCAGTACTTC.

V is TRBV27 and J is TRBJ2-5, with D hard to call. V shed 6 bases and J shed 0 bases, with 17 bases lying between them. The CDR3 is made up of 16 amino acids. The V gene's germline CDR1 is MNHEY and CDR2 SMNVEV (reference sequence). In nucleotides, the CDR3 is TGTGCCAGCAGGCCCAAGGTGTCTTCGTACCAAGAGACCCAGTACTTC. It is translated as CASRPKVSSYQETQYF.

This clone has just a few counts. This sequence joins TRBV4-1 and TRBJ2-7; 10 positions agree with TRBD2. Germline lookup yields CDR1 MGHRA and CDR2 YSYEKL. The CDR3 sequence is 19 residues long. V gave up 4 bases and J gave up 2 bases; unmatched junction bases: 17. CDR3 DNA: TGCGCCAGCAGCCGGGCCCGGTGGGCTAGCGGGAGATTTACCTACGAGCAGTACTTC. Protein product: CASSRARWASGRFTYEQYF.